This T cell receptor beta chain was found in a study of cytomegalovirus exposure and HLA in healthy donors. The PCR had 60 Vbeta and 13 Jbeta primers. TCRdb keeps only in-frame clones here, not all; method: immunoSEQ multiplex PCR. This sample yields approximately 90,000 clones, of which 75% to 85% are seen a single time; approximately 5% belongs to the top ten. The study's findings and limits: Through in vitro validation, three CMV-associated chains were shown to be specific for CMV antigens. Prediction of most subjects' HLA-A and HLA-B alleles by TCR beta sequences was reportedly accurate.

About this clone: Its antigen is unidentified.

This receptor was taken from a woman between 40 and 50 years old in good health and CMV-seronegative. The specimen was PBMCs.

Here the CDR3 DNA reads TGTGCCAGTAGTATAGGAGCTACAGAGAACACTGAAGCTTTCTTT. Amino acids: CASSIGATENTEAFF. This rearrangement joins TRBV19 to TRBJ1-1; the D is unclear. V was cut by 1 base and J by 1 base, with 10 bases left in between. CDR3 length: 15 residues. Germline assignment: CDR1 LNHDA and CDR2 SQIVND (reference sequence).